The 22 T cell receptor beta chains in this list originate from one sample, sequenced in a study of T cells in Graves' hyperthyroidism and ophthalmopathy. Amplification targeted TCR beta CDR3 regions from RNA transcripts. TCR CDR3 regions were first amplified by RT-PCR with HTBI primers. TCRdb used MiXCR to reprocess the multiplex PCR reads, holding one entry per CDR3 protein. The table records about 380,000 distinct CDR3 sequences, approximately 18% of them present only once. What was sequenced was blood. The receptor set was obtained from a man aged 18 to 29 with Graves' ophthalmopathy.

This clonotype was counted a few times. The chain is built from TRBV7-3 and TRBJ2-5, with D perhaps matching TRBD2 (5 bases). The length of the CDR3 is 14 residues. Germline assignment: CDR1 SGHTA and CDR2 FQGTGA. V gave up 4 bases and J gave up 5 bases, with 14 bases separating them. CDR3 sequence (DNA): TGTGCCAGCAGCTCTTACGGGGATAGGGAGACCCAGTACTTC. It encodes CASSSYGDRETQYF.

At least ten counts were recorded for this clonotype. The rearrangement uses TRBV5-1 and TRBJ1-5; maybe TRBD1 (6 bases). The CDR3 sequence is 15 residues long. The V and J ends lost 4 bases and 6 bases respectively, with 17 bases between them. Germline V gene sequence: CDR1 SGHRS, CDR2 YFSETQ. DNA of the CDR3: TGCGCCAGCAGCGCGACGGCGGGGGGCGGTCAGCCCCAGCATTTT. It translates to CASSATAGGGQPQHF.

In regard to this clonotype: This clone may be a read error of a much larger clone one base away. V gene TRBV6-1 combines with J gene TRBJ1-2; TRBD1 matches 9 bases. This CDR3 has 12 residues. Germline CDR1 MNHNS, CDR2 SASEGT. The CDR3 protein is CATSGTGYGHTF. DNA of the CDR3: TGTGCCACCTCCGGGACAGGGTATGGCCACACCTTC.

V and J are TRBV7-2 and TRBJ2-3, with a weak D call TRBD2 (6 bases). This CDR3 has 14 amino acids. The V and J ends lost 5 bases and 4 bases respectively, with 13 bases between them. Germline V lookup: CDR1 SGHTA, CDR2 FQGNSA. CDR3 residues: CASSQMRGSDTQYF. The CDR3 nucleotides are TGTGCCAGCAGCCAGATGCGGGGTTCAGATACGCAGTATTTT.

The V and J genes are TRBV6-1 and TRBJ2-1, with TRBD2 identical over 11 bases. Germline assignment: CDR1 MNHNS and CDR2 SASEGT. The CDR3 loop spans 16 amino acids. The V gene end was trimmed by 7 bases and the J gene end by 7 bases; junction bases not matched to a gene: 12. DNA of the CDR3: TGTGCCAGCACCCTGGGAGCTAGCGGGGGGCAGAATGAGCAGTTCTTC. It yields the protein CASTLGASGGQNEQFF.

This clonotype was detected a few times. This rearrangement joins TRBV10-3 to TRBJ2-1, with D possibly being TRBD2 (6 bases). The V and J ends lost 8 bases and 4 bases respectively, with 21 bases between them. CDR1 is ENHRY, CDR2 SYGVKD, per germline. The CDR3 contains 16 residues. CDR3 coding DNA: TGTGCCATCTCAAAAGGTGGGGACTTTCTATACAATGAGCAGTTCTTC. Translation: CAISKGGDFLYNEQFF.

This clonotype was found a few times. V is TRBV4-1 and J is TRBJ1-1; D unresolved. The CDR3 is made up of 12 amino acids. Germline assignment: CDR1 MGHRA and CDR2 YSYEKL. Between the trimmed V and J ends, which lost 0 bases and 5 bases, there was a span of 4 bases. DNA of the CDR3: TGCGCCAGCAGCCAAGATAGGACTGAAGCTTTCTTT. Protein sequence: CASSQDRTEAFF.

The CDR3 loop reads CASSSASYSGPQHF. CDR3 DNA sequence: TGTGCCAGCAGTTCGGCCAGCTATAGTGGGCCCCAGCATTTT. V is TRBV6-2 or TRBV6-3 and J is TRBJ1-5; no firm D call. Germline CDR1 and CDR2: MNHEY and SVGEGT. This CDR3 comprises 14 residues. Trimming removed 4 bases from V and 9 bases from J, with 16 bases in between.

This clonotype was recorded many times. The V and J genes are TRBV2 and TRBJ2-7; D possibly corresponds to TRBD2 (6 bases). The CDR3 runs 14 residues. CDR1 is SNHLY, CDR2 FYNNEI, per germline. Trimming removed 3 bases from V and 9 bases from J, with 18 bases in between. The CDR3 loop is CASSDSAGLAGQYF. CDR3 sequence (DNA): TGTGCCAGCAGTGATTCGGCGGGGCTGGCCGGGCAGTACTTC.

The chain joins TRBV20-1 to TRBJ2-1; a weak D match, TRBD2 (5 bases). This CDR3 comprises 15 residues. Germline lookup yields CDR1 DFQATT and CDR2 SNEGSKA (reference sequence). V lost 5 bases to trimming and J lost 5 bases, with 19 bases between them. In nucleotides, the CDR3 is TGCAGTGCTTCCCCTGTGGGGAGAACCAACAATGAGCAGTTCTTC. Translating gives CSASPVGRTNNEQFF.

The J gene is TRBJ2-2, the V gene TRBV6-5; 9 positions agree with TRBD2. Germline-derived CDR1 and CDR2 are MNHEY and SVGAGI. The CDR3 is 16 residues long. Losses at the gene ends were 2 bases for V and 3 bases for J; bases not matched to a gene: 4. The CDR3 DNA reads TGTGCCAGCAGTTACGGGGTAGCGGGGGACACCGGGGAGCTGTTTTTT. Translation gives CASSYGVAGDTGELFF.

This clonotype was recorded a few times. V gene TRBV6-1 combines with J gene TRBJ2-5; D unresolved. V gave up 4 bases and J gave up 5 bases, with 14 bases separating them. The CDR3 contains 14 residues. CDR1 is MNHNS and CDR2 is SASEGT in the germline V gene. Here the CDR3 reads CASSVTPSWETQYF. The CDR3 DNA follows: TGTGCCAGCAGTGTTACCCCGTCCTGGGAGACCCAGTACTTC.

The chain couples TRBV27 to TRBJ2-2; D uncertain. V was pared by 3 bases and J by 3 bases, with 26 bases between. The CDR3 runs 20 residues. Germline CDR1 and CDR2: MNHEY and SMNVEV (reference sequence). In DNA, the CDR3 is TGTGCCAGCAGTTTTGTTTCTTCTTGGGCCACTCTAGAGGACACCGGGGAGCTGTTTTTT. Its protein product is CASSFVSSWATLEDTGELFF.

There are many counts of this clonotype. The CDR3 DNA reads TGTGCCAGCAGTGAAGCCGCACACAATGAGCAGTTCTTC. Its protein product is CASSEAAHNEQFF. V is TRBV6-1 and J is TRBJ2-1; D not certain. Germline V gene data show CDR1 as MNHNS and CDR2 as SASEGT. CDR3 length: 13 residues. Deletions cut 0 bases from V and 5 bases from J, with 5 bases between.

In this sample, this clonotype turned up many times. The chain links TRBV18 to TRBJ1-4, with a weak D call TRBD1 (5 bases). The CDR3 length is 14 residues. Trimming cost V 5 bases and J 5 bases, with 12 bases left between them. In germline, CDR1 is KGHSH, CDR2 LQKENI. CDR3: CASSAGTENEKLFF. CDR3 nucleotide sequence: TGTGCCAGCTCAGCAGGGACGGAAAATGAAAAACTGTTTTTT.

This clonotype was recorded a few times. The J gene is TRBJ2-7, the V gene TRBV27, with D perhaps matching TRBD1 (5 bases). This CDR3 contains 18 residues. Germline assignment: CDR1 MNHEY and CDR2 SMNVEV (reference sequence). Trimming took 0 bases from V and 0 from J, leaving 18 bases between them. In DNA form, the CDR3 reads TGTGCCAGCAGTTTATCGGGGCCGACACCCCCGAGCTCCTACGAGCAGTACTTC. Translating it yields CASSLSGPTPPSSYEQYF.

This clonotype has ten or more counts. The V and J genes are TRBV6-1 and TRBJ2-2; weak D call: TRBD2 (5 bases). The CDR3 is made up of 14 amino acids. Looked up from germline, CDR1 is MNHNS and CDR2 is SASEGT. Trimming removed 6 bases at V and 3 bases at J, with 11 bases between. The CDR3 spells CASSPVRDTGELFF. DNA for the CDR3: TGTGCCAGCAGCCCGGTGAGGGACACCGGGGAGCTGTTTTTT.

V is TRBV20-1 and J is TRBJ2-1; 9 bases map to TRBD2. After removal of 1 base from V and 10 bases from J, the junction contained 2 bases not matched to a gene. Germline CDR1 DFQATT, CDR2 SNEGSKA (reference sequence). The CDR3 consists of 12 residues. The CDR3 DNA sequence: TGCAGTGCTAGAGGCGGGGGGGGGGAGCAGTTCTTC. Translation gives CSARGGGGEQFF.

There are many counts of this clonotype. J is TRBJ1-2 and V is TRBV2, with D uncertain. Germline-derived CDR1 and CDR2 are SNHLY and FYNNEI. The CDR3 contains 12 residues. The V and J ends lost 8 bases and 2 bases respectively, with 9 bases between them. The CDR3 DNA sequence: TGTGCCAGCGCGGGGTCCAACTATGGCTACACCTTC. This encodes CASAGSNYGYTF.

This clonotype came up many times. The chain combines TRBV3-1 with TRBJ2-7; D might be TRBD2 (7 bases). Trimming took off 0 bases at V and 4 bases at J, with 13 bases between the two ends. CDR1 is LGHDT and CDR2 is YNNKEL in the germline V gene (reference sequence). The CDR3 is 15 amino acids. The CDR3 here is CASSQEGGARYEQYF. The CDR3 DNA sequence: TGTGCCAGCAGCCAAGAAGGGGGGGCGCGGTACGAGCAGTACTTC.

This clonotype has only a few counts. The V gene is TRBV16, the J gene TRBJ2-1, with TRBD2 as a possible D gene (5 bases). Per germline, CDR1 KGHSY and CDR2 FQNENV. The V end was cut by 0 bases, the J end by 4 bases, with 13 bases between. This CDR3 comprises 16 residues. This chain's CDR3 is CASSQSDGSGYNEQFF. The CDR3 nucleotides read TGTGCCAGCAGCCAATCTGATGGTTCGGGATACAATGAGCAGTTCTTC.

A few counts support this clonotype. The chain recombines TRBV6-1 with TRBJ1-4; perhaps TRBD1 as D (5 bases). The CDR3 sequence is 13 residues long. With 6 bases removed from V and 5 bases from J, the gap between germline ends came to 10 bases. Germline V CDR1 and CDR2: MNHNS, SASEGT. The chain's CDR3 is CASRGPGNEKLFF. CDR3 in DNA: TGTGCCAGCAGGGGGCCAGGGAATGAAAAACTGTTTTTT.